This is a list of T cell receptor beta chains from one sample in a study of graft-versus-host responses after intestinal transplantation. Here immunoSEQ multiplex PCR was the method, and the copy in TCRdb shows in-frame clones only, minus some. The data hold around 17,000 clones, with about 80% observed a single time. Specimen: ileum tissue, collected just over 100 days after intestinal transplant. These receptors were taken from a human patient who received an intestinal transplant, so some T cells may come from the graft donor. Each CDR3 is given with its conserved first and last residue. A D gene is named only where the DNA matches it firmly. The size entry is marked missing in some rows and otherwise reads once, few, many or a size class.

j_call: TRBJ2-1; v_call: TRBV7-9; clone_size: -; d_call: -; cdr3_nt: TGTGCCAGCAGCTTAGTTGCCCCAGGGTTCGGCTCCTACAATGAGCAGTTCTTC; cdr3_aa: CASSLVAPGFGSYNEQFF
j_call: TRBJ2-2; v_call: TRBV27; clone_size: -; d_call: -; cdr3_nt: TGTGCCAGCAGTTTATTGAGATGGGGCAGGGGGGTAAACACCGGGGAGCTGTTTTTT; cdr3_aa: CASSLLRWGRGVNTGELFF
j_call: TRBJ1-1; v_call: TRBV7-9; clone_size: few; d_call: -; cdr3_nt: TGTGCCAGCAGCTTAGCCTTGTGGGTGAACACTGAAGCTTTCTTT; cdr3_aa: CASSLALWVNTEAFF
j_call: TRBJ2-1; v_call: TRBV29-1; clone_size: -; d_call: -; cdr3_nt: TGCAGCGTTTTTCCCACGAACTACAATGAGCAGTTCTTC; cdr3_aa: CSVFPTNYNEQFF
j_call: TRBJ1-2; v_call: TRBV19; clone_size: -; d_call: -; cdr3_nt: TGTGCCAGTAGTATAGGCGGGAACTATGGCTACACCTTC; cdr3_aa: CASSIGGNYGYTF
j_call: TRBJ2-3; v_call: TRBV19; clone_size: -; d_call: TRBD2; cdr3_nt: TGTGCCAATCTTAGCGGGCCTTACACAGATACGCAGTATTTT; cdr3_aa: CANLSGPYTDTQYF
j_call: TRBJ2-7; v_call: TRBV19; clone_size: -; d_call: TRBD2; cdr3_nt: TGTGCCAGTAGTTCCATCCTAGCGGGAGAAAGCGAGCAGTACTTC; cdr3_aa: CASSSILAGESEQYF
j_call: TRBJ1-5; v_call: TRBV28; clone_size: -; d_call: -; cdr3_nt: TGTGCCAGCAGTTTACCGGGTAGCAATCAGCCCCAGCATTTT; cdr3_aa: CASSLPGSNQPQHF
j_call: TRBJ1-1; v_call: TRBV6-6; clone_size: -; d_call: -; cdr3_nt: TGTGCCAGCAGTTACTCGAACATTAACACTGAAGCTTTCTTT; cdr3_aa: CASSYSNINTEAFF
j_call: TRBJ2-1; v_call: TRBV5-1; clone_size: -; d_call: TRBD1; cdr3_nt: TGCGCCAGCAGCGGGCGGGACAGGGGAGGCAATGAGCAGTTCTTC; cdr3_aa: CASSGRDRGGNEQFF
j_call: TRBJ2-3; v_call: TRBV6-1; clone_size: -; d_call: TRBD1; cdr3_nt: TGTGCCAGCAGCCGGACAGGGGGCACAGATACGCAGTATTTT; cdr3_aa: CASSRTGGTDTQYF
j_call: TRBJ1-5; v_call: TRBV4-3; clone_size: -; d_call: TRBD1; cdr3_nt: TGCGCCAGCAGCCAAGATACGACAGGGAAGCCCCAGCATTTT; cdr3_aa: CASSQDTTGKPQHF
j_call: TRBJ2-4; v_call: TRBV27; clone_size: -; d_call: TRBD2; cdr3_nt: TGTGCCAGCAGTAGGACTAGCGGGAGGGCGAACATTCAGTACTTC; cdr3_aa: CASSRTSGRANIQYF
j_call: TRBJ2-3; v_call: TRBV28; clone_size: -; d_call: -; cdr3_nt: TGTGCCAGCAGTTGGTGGGGTGGCACAGATACGCAGTATTTT; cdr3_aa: CASSWWGGTDTQYF
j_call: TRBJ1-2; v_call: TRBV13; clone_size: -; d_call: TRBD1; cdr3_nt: TGTGCCAGCAGTTCAATCACAGGGGTCGGCTATGGCTACACCTTC; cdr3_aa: CASSSITGVGYGYTF
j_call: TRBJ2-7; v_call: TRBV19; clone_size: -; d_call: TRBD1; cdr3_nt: TGTGCCAGTAGTATAAGGAGACAGGGCGATCTCTACGAGCAGTACTTC; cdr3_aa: CASSIRRQGDLYEQYF
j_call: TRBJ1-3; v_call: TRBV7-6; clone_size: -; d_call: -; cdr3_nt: TGTGCCAGCAGCTTAGTTTCCGGGGCTGGAAACACCATATATTTT; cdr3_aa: CASSLVSGAGNTIYF
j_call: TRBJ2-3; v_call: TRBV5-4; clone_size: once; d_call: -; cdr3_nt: TGTGCCAGCAGCTTGGACAGGGCAGATACGCAGTATTTT; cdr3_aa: CASSLDRADTQYF
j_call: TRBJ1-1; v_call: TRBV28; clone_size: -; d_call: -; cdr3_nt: TGTGCCAGCAGTTCTCTGGGTGAAGCTTTCTTT; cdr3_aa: CASSSLGEAFF
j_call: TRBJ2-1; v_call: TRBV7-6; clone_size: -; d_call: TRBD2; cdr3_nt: TGTGCCAGCAGTAACTACCGACTAGCGGAGTTCTACAATGAGCAGTTCTTC; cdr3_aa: CASSNYRLAEFYNEQFF
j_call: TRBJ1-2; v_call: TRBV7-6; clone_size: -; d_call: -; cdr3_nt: TGTGCCAGCAGCTTAGAGGATGCAGATGGCTACACCTTC; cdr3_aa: CASSLEDADGYTF
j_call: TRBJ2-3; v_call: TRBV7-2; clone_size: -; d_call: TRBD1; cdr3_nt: TGTGCCAGCAGCTCGGGACAGGCCACTTTCACAGATACGCAGTATTTT; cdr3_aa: CASSSGQATFTDTQYF
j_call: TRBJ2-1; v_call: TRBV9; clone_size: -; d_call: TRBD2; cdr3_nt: TGTGCCACCCCGGGTGAGCGGGGGAACGTCGATGAGCAGTTCTTC; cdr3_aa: CATPGERGNVDEQFF
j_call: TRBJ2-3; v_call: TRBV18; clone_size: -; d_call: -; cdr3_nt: TGTGCCAGCTCAGGGGAAACAGGGTTCAGCACAGATACGCAGTATTTT; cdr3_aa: CASSGETGFSTDTQYF
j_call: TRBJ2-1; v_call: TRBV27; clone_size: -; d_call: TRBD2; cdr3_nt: TGTGCCAGCAGTTTATTCTGGCGGGAGCCCTACAATGAGCAGTTCTTC; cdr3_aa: CASSLFWREPYNEQFF
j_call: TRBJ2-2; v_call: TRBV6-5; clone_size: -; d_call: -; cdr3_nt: TGTGCCAGCAGTTACTCGATAGGTAGCGTCACCGGGGAGCTGTTTTTT; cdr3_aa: CASSYSIGSVTGELFF
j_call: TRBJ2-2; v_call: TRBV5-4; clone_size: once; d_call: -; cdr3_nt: TGTGCCAGCAGTCCCGGGGGGAACACCGGGGAGCTGTTTTTT; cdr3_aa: CASSPGGNTGELFF
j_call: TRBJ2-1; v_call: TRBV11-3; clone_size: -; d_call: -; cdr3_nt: TGTGCCAGCAGCTTAGGAGGGGAGCAGTTCTTC; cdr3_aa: CASSLGGEQFF
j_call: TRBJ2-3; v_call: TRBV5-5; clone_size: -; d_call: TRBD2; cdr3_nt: TGTGCCAGCAGCCCTAGCGGGACAGATACGCAGTATTTT; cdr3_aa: CASSPSGTDTQYF
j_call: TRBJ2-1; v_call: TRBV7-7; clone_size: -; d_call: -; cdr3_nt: TGTGCTAGCAGCTTGAGTCTGCACTCCTACAATGAGCAGTTCTTC; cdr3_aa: CASSLSLHSYNEQFF
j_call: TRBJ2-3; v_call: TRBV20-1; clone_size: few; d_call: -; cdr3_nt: TGCAGTGCTCACTCCACAGATACGCAGTATTTT; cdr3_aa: CSAHSTDTQYF
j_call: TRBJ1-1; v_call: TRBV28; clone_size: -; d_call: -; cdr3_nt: TGTGCCAGCAGTCCCTTACCAGGGGCTGAAGCTTTCTTT; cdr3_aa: CASSPLPGAEAFF
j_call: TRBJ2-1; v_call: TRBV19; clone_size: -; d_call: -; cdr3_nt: TGTGCCAGTAGTATGAAGGACAGCCGTCTACTTCGATCCTACAATGAGCAGTTCTTC; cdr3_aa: CASSMKDSRLLRSYNEQFF
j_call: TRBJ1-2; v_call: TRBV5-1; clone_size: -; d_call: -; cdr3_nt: TGCGCCAGCAGCTGGGGGGACTATGGCTACACCTTC; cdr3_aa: CASSWGDYGYTF
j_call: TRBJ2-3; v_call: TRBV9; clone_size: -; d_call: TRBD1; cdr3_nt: TGTGCCAGCAGCGTAGCTCGGGACAGGGGGGATACGCAGTATTTT; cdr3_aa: CASSVARDRGDTQYF
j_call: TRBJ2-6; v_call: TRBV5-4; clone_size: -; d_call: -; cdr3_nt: TGTGCCAGCAACGAAGTTGACACCTCTAAGAGCTCTGGGGCCAACGTCCTGACTTTC; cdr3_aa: CASNEVDTSKSSGANVLTF
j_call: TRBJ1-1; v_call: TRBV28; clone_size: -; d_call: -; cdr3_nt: TGTGCCAGCAGTTACCGGGGAAGGGTCCCTGAAGCTTTCTTT; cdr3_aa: CASSYRGRVPEAFF
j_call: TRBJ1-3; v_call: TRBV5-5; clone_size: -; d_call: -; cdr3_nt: TGTGCCAGCAACACCCCGGACCTCTCTGGAAACACCATATATTTT; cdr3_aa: CASNTPDLSGNTIYF
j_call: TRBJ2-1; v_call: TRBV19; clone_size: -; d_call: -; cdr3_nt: TGTGCCAGTAGCCTACAGAGCTCCTACAATGAGCAGTTCTTC; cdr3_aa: CASSLQSSYNEQFF
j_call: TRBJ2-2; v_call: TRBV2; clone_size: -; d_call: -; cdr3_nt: TGTGCCAGCGATGACAGGAACACCGGGGAGCTGTTTTTT; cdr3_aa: CASDDRNTGELFF
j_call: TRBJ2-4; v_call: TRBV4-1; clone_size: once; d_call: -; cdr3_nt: TGCGCCAGCAGCCAAGTGAAGTGGGGATTTTCTCTAGCCAAAAACATTCAGTACTTC; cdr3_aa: CASSQVKWGFSLAKNIQYF
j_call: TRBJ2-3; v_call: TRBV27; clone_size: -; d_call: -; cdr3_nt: TGTGCCAGCAGTCTGCAGGGAAACCTATACACAGATACGCAGTATTTT; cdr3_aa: CASSLQGNLYTDTQYF
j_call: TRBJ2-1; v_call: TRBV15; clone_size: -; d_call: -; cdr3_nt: TGTGCCACCAGCAGAAACAGGGTAGCCTACAATGAGCAGTTCTTC; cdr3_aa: CATSRNRVAYNEQFF
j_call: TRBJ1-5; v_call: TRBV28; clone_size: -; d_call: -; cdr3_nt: TGTGCCAGCACGCCGAGGAGTTGGGCCTACAATCAGCCCCAGCATTTT; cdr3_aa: CASTPRSWAYNQPQHF
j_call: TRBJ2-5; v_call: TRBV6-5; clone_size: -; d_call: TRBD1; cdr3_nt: TGTGCCAGCAGTTACTCGACAGGGTGGCAAGAGACCCAGTACTTC; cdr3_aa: CASSYSTGWQETQYF
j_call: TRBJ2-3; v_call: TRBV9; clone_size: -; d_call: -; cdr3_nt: TGTGCCAGCAGCGTAGTGGGACTCGGTAGCACAGATACGCAGTATTTT; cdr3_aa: CASSVVGLGSTDTQYF
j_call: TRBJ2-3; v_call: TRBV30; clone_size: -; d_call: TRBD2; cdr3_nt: TGTGCCTCCGCCCGGACTAGCGGAACAGATACGCAGTATTTT; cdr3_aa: CASARTSGTDTQYF
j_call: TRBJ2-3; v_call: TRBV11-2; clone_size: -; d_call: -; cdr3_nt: TGTGCCAGCAGCGCCGGACTTATGGTAGATACGCAGTATTTT; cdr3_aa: CASSAGLMVDTQYF
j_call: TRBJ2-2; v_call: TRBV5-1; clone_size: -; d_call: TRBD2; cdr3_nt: TGCGCCAGCAGCGCAAAAAACGGGAGGGCCAGGTTCGCCGGGGAGCTGTTTTTT; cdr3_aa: CASSAKNGRARFAGELFF
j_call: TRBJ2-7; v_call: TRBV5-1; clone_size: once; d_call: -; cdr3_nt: TGCGCCAGCAGTCCGGCGGTGGGGGAGCAGTACTTC; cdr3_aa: CASSPAVGEQYF
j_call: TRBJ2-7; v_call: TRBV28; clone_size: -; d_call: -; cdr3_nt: TGTGCCAGCAGTTTCGGCTATCCCGAGCAGTACTTC; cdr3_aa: CASSFGYPEQYF
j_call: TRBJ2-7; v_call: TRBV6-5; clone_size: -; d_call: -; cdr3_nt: TGTGCCAGCAGTTACTCGATACAGAACGAGCAGTACTTC; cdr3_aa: CASSYSIQNEQYF
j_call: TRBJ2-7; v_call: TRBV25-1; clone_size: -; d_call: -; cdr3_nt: TGTGCCAGCAGCCTACCTTATCGCCACGAGCAGTACTTC; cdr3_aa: CASSLPYRHEQYF
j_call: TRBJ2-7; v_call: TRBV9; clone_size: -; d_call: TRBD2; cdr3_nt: TGTGCCAGCAGCGCCGTGGGACTAGCGGGAGGCGAGCAGTACTTC; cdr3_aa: CASSAVGLAGGEQYF
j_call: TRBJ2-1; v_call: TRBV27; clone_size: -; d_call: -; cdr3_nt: TGTGCCAGCAGTTTACAGGGCAATGAGCAGTTCTTC; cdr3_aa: CASSLQGNEQFF